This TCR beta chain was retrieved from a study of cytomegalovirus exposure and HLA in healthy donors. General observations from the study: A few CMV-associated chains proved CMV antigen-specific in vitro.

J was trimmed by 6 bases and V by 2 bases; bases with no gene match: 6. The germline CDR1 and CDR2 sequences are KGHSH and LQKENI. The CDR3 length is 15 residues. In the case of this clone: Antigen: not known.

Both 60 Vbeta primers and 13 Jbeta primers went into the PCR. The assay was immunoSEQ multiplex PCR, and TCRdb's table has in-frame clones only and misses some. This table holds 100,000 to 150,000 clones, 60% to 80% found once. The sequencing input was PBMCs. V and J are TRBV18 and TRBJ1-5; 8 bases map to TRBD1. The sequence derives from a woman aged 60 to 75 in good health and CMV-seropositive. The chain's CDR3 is CASSPSGGGGQPQHF. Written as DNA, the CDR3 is TGTGCCAGCTCACCATCAGGGGGCGGTGGTCAGCCCCAGCATTTT.